The 10 T cell receptor beta chains in this list originate from one sample, sequenced in a study of lymphopenia after photon versus proton radiotherapy. Assay used: immunoSEQ multiplex PCR; TCRdb lists only in-frame clones, some missing. The sample has approximately 22,000 clones, around 85% seen once. Sequencing used peripheral blood, obtained from a patient treated with photon-based radiotherapy. The source of these receptors is a man in his 60s with pancreatic cancer.

This clone has more than one count but fewer than ten. The gene calls are TRBV28 and TRBJ1-4, with D possibly matching TRBD1 (5 bases). Per the germline V gene, CDR1 is MDHEN and CDR2 is SYDVKM. V was shortened by 5 bases and J by 3 bases, with 22 bases between the two germline ends. The CDR3 extends over 18 amino acids. CDR3: CASSERMGVGDPNEKLFF. The CDR3 DNA is TGTGCCAGCAGTGAAAGGATGGGGGTTGGGGACCCTAATGAAAAACTGTTTTTT.

This clone appeared once. The chain is built from TRBV6-6 and TRBJ2-7; D not resolved. This CDR3 spans 11 amino acids. V was clipped by 5 bases and J by 4 bases, with 6 bases between them. Germline V lookup: CDR1 MNHNY, CDR2 SVGAGI (reference sequence). In nucleotides, the CDR3 is TGTGCCAGCAGTAACAGTTACGAGCAGTACTTC. It codes for CASSNSYEQYF.

The chain links TRBV7-2 to TRBJ2-5; D gene unclear. Germline loops: CDR1 SGHTA, CDR2 FQGNSA. V dropped 3 bases and J dropped 3 bases, with 11 bases sitting between them. The CDR3 has 14 residues. In DNA, the CDR3 is TGTGCCAGCAGCTTTAGCCGGAGAAAAGAGACCCAGTACTTC. Its translation is CASSFSRRKETQYF.

The V call is TRBV6-1, the J call TRBJ1-6; D not resolved. Germline lookup yields CDR1 MNHNS and CDR2 SASEGT. This CDR3 spans 13 amino acids. V lost 8 bases and J lost 0, with 5 bases in between. For the CDR3, the DNA is TGTGCCAGCCGGAGCTCCTATAATTCACCCCTCCACTTT. It encodes CASRSSYNSPLHF.

This clone has more than one count but fewer than ten. The J gene is TRBJ1-1, the V gene TRBV19; no definite D call. Trimming stripped 3 bases from V and 2 bases from J, with 7 bases between. The V gene's germline CDR1 is LNHDA and CDR2 SQIVND (reference sequence). This CDR3 is 13 amino acids long. Here the CDR3 reads CASSMVPNTEAFF. CDR3 in DNA: TGTGCCAGTAGTATGGTCCCTAACACTGAAGCTTTCTTT. Based on the CDR3 plus reference TRBV19 and TRBJ1-1, the full variable domain is DGGITQSPKYLFRKEGQNVTLSCEQNLNHDAMYWYRQDPGQGLRLIYYSQIVNDFQKGDIAEGYSVSREKKESFPLTVTSAQKNPTAFYLCASSMVPNTEAFFGQGTRLTVV.

The rearrangement uses TRBV6-5 and TRBJ1-1; D is ambiguous. CDR1 MNHEY and CDR2 SVGAGI come from the germline V gene. V dropped 0 bases and J dropped 7 bases, with 12 bases sitting between them. This CDR3 has 14 residues. The CDR3 loop is CASSYSSYGDEAFF. DNA for the CDR3: TGTGCCAGCAGTTACTCGAGTTACGGGGATGAAGCTTTCTTT.

The V call is TRBV9, the J call TRBJ1-1; D call uncertain. CDR1 is SGDLS and CDR2 is YYNGEE in the germline V gene. Deletions cut 9 bases from V and 0 bases from J, with 6 bases between. The length of the CDR3 is 11 residues. CDR3 coding DNA: TGTGCCACCCAGGTGAACACTGAAGCTTTCTTT. Translation gives CATQVNTEAFF.

The chain couples TRBV27 to TRBJ2-7; the D gene is possibly TRBD1 (6 bases). The CDR3 contains 16 residues. Trimming pared 1 base from V and 3 bases from J, leaving 16 bases between. Per germline, CDR1 MNHEY and CDR2 SMNVEV (reference sequence). The CDR3 bases are TGTGCCAGCAGTTTATTCGAAACGGACAGCCTCTACGAGCAGTACTTC. Translating it yields CASSLFETDSLYEQYF.

The chain is built from TRBV7-9 and TRBJ2-3; D may be TRBD2 (5 bases). The CDR3 loop spans 14 amino acids. CDR1 and CDR2 from the germline V gene are SEHNR and FQNEAQ (reference sequence). Trimming left V 3 bases short and J 1 base short, with 8 bases between. CDR3 DNA: TGTGCCAGCAGCTTTGGGCGGGGCACAGATACGCAGTATTTT. This translates into CASSFGRGTDTQYF.

This chain links TRBV7-2 with TRBJ1-5; the match to TRBD1 covers 7 bases. The germline V gene encodes CDR1 SGHTA and CDR2 FQGNSA. This CDR3 is 14 amino acids long. Losses at the gene ends were 5 bases for V and 1 base for J; bases not matched to a gene: 2. The CDR3 DNA follows: TGTGCCAGCAGCGCGGACAGGAGCAATCAGCCCCAGCATTTT. The encoded protein is CASSADRSNQPQHF.